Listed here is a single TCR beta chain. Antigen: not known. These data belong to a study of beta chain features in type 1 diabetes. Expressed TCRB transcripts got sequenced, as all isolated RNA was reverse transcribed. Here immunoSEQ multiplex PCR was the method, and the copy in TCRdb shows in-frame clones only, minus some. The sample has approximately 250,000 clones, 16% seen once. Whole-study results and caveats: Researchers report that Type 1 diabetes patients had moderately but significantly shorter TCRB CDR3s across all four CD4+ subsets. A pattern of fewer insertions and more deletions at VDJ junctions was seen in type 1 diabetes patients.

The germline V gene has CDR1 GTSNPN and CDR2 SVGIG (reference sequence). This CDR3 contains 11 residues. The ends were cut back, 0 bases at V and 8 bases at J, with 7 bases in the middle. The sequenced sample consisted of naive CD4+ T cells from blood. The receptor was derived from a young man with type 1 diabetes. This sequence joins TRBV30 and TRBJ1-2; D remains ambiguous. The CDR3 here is CAWSVMTGYTF. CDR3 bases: TGTGCCTGGAGTGTAATGACGGGCTACACCTTC.